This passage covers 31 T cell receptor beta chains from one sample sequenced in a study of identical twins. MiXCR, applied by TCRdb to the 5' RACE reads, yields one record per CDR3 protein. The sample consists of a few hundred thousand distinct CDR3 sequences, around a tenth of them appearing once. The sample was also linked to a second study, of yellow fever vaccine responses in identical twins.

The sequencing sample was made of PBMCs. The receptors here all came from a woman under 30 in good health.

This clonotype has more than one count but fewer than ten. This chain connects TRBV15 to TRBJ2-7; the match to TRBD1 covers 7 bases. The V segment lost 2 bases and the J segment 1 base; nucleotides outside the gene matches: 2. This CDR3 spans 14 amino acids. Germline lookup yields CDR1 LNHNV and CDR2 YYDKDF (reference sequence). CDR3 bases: TGTGCCACCAGCAGACCGGGACAGTCCTACGAGCAGTACTTC. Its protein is CATSRPGQSYEQYF.

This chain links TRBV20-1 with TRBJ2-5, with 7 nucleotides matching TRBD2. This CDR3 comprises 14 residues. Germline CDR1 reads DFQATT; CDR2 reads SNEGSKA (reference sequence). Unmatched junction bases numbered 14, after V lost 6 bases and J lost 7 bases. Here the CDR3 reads CSAPGSGTVGTQYF. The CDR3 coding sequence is TGCAGTGCCCCGGGCAGCGGGACGGTTGGGACCCAGTACTTC.

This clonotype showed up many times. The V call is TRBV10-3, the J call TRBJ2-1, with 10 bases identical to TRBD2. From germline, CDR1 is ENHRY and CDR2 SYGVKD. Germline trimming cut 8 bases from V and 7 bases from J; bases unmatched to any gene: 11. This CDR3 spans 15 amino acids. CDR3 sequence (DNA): TGTGCCATCGGTCAGGGACTAGCGATTGTGAATGAGCAGTTCTTC. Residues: CAIGQGLAIVNEQFF.

The CDR3 is CASSTLKTVGKLFF. The CDR3 region has the DNA TGTGCCAGCAGCACCCTTAAGACGGTCGGGAAACTGTTTTTT. This chain joins TRBV11-2 and TRBJ1-4, with unresolved D. Trimming stripped 5 bases from V and 11 bases from J, with 18 bases between. The CDR3 contains 14 residues. Germline CDR1 and CDR2: SGHAT and FQNNGV.

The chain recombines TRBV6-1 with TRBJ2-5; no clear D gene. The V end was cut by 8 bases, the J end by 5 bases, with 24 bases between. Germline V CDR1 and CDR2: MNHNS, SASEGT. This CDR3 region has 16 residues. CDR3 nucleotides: TGTGCCAGCCTACCGAACGTGATGATGGTGGGGGAGACCCAGTACTTC. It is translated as CASLPNVMMVGETQYF.

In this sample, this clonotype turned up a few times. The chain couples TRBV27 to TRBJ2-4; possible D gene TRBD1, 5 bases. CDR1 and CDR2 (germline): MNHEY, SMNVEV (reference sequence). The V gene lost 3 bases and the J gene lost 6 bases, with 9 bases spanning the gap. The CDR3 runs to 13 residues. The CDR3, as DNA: TGTGCCAGCAGTTTGCAGGGCTTAAACATTCAGTACTTC. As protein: CASSLQGLNIQYF.

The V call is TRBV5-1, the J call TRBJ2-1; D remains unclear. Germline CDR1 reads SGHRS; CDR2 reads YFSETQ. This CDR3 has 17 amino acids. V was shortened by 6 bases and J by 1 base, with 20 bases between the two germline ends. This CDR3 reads CASNPVGQAQSYNEQFF. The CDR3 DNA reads TGCGCCAGCAACCCTGTCGGGCAGGCCCAATCCTACAATGAGCAGTTCTTC.

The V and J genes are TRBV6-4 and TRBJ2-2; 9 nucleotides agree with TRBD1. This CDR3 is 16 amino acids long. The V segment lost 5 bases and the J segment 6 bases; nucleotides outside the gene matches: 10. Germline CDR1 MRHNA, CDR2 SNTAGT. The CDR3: CASSRTGTGNPGELFF. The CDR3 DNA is TGTGCCAGCAGTCGTACCGGGACAGGGAATCCCGGGGAGCTGTTTTTT.

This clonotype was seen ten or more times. As DNA, the CDR3 is TGTGCCAGCAGCTACTTATCGGGCACAGATACGCAGTATTTT. Amino acids: CASSYLSGTDTQYF. The V and J genes are TRBV5-6 and TRBJ2-3; D gene uncertain. Germline-derived CDR1 and CDR2 are SGHDT and YYEEEE. The V end lost 3 bases, the J end lost 1 base, and 9 bases lay between the germline ends. CDR3 size: 14 residues.

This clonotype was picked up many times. The CDR3 coding sequence is TGTGCCAGCAGACCAGGGGGTCGTTCGGGTTACTACGAGCAGTACTTC. Amino acid sequence: CASRPGGRSGYYEQYF. The chain carries TRBV27 and TRBJ2-7, with 7 bases fitting TRBD1. V shed 6 bases and J 3 bases; nucleotides not matched to a gene: 14. The V gene's germline CDR1 is MNHEY and CDR2 SMNVEV (reference sequence). The CDR3 runs 16 residues.

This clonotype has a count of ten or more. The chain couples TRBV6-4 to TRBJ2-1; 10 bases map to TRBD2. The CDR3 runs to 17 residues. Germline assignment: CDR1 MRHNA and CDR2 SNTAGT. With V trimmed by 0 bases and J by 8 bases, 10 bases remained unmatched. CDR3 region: CASSDSAAAGGLDEQFF. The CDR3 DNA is TGTGCCAGCAGTGACTCGGCGGCAGCGGGGGGGCTAGATGAGCAGTTCTTC.

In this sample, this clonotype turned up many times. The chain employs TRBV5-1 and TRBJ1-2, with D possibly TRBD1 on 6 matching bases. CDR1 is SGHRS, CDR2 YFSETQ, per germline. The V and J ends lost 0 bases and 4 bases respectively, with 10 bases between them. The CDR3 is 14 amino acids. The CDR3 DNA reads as TGCGCCAGCAGCTTGGAAACAGGGCCCTATGGCTACACCTTC. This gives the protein CASSLETGPYGYTF.

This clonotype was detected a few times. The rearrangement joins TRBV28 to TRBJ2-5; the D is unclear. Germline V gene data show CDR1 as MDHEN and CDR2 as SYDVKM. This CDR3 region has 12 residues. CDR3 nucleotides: TGTGCTACCCGTACGGTGCAAGAGACCCAGTACTTC. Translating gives CATRTVQETQYF.

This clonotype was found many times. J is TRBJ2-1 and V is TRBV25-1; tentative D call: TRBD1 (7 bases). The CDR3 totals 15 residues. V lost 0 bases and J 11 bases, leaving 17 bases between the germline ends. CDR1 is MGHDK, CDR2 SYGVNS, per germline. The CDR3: CASSEYQGGSGKQFF. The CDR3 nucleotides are TGTGCCAGCAGTGAATATCAGGGGGGCTCGGGTAAGCAGTTCTTC. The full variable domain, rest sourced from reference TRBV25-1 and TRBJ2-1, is EADIYQTPRYLVIGTGKKITLECSQTMGHDKMYWYQQDPGMELHLIHYSYGVNSTEKGDLSSESTVSRIRTEHFPLTLESARPSHTSQYLCASSEYQGGSGKQFFGPGTRLTVL.

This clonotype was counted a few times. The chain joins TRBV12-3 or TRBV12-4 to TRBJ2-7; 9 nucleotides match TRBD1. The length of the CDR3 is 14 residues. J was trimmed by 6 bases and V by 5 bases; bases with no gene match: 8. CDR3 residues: CASSPRQGVGEQYF. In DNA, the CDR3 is TGTGCCAGCAGTCCGAGACAGGGGGTTGGCGAGCAGTACTTC.

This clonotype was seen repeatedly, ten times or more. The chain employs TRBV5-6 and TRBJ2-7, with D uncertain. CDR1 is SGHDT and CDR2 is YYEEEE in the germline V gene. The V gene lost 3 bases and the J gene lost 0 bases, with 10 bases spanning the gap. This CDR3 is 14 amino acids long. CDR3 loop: CASSSEPNSYEQYF. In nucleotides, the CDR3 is TGTGCCAGCAGCTCAGAACCCAACTCCTACGAGCAGTACTTC. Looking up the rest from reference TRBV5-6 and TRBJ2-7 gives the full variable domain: DAGVTQSPTHLIKTRGQQVTLRCSPKSGHDTVSWYQQALGQGPQFIFQYYEEEERQRGNFPDRFSGHQFPNYSSELNVNALLLGDSALYLCASSSEPNSYEQYFGPGTRLTVT.

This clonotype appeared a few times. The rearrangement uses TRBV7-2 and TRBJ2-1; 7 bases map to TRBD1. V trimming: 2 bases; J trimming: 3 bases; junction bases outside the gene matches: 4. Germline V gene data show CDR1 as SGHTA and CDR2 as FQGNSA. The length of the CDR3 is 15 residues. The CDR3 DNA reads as TGTGCCAGCAGCTTAAGAGGGGGCGACTACAATGAGCAGTTCTTC. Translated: CASSLRGGDYNEQFF.

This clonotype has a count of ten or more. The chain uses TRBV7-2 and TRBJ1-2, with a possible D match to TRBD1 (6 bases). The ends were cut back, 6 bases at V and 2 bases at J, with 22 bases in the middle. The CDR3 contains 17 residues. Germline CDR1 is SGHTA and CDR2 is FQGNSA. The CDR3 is CASSYREASFLNYGYTF. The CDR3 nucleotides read TGTGCCAGCAGTTACAGGGAAGCCTCCTTTTTAAACTATGGCTACACCTTC.

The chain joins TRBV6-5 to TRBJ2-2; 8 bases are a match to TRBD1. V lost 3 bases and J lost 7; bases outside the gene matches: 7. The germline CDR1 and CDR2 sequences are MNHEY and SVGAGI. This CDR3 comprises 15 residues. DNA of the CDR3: TGTGCCAGCAGTTATGGGCAGGGGGCGGGCGGGGAGCTGTTTTTT. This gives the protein CASSYGQGAGGELFF.

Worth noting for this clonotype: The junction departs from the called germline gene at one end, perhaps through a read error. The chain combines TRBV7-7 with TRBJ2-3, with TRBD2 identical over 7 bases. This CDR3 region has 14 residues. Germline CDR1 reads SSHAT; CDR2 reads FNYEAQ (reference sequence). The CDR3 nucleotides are TGTGCTAGCAGCCCGGGGGACTACCTAGATACGCAGTATTTT. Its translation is CASSPGDYLDTQYF.

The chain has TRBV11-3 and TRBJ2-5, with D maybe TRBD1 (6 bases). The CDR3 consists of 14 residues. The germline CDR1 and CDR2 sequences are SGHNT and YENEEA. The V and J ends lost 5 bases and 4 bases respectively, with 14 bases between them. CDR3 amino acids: CASSNYGGGETQYF. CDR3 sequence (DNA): TGTGCCAGCAGCAACTATGGGGGCGGAGAGACCCAGTACTTC.

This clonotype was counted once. The CDR3 region is CASSDTSGSYEQYF. The CDR3 bases are TGTGCCAGCAGCGACACTAGCGGTTCCTACGAGCAGTACTTC. V is TRBV11-2 and J is TRBJ2-7; 8 bases are a match to TRBD2. Losses at the gene ends were 5 bases for V and 1 base for J; bases not matched to a gene: 4. Germline CDR1 reads SGHAT; CDR2 reads FQNNGV. The CDR3 covers 14 residues.

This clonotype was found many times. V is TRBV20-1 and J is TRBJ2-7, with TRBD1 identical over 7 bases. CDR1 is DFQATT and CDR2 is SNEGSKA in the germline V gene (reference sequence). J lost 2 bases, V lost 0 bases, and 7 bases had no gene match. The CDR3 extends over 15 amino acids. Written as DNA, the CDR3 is TGCAGTGCTAGAGAGGTGGGGACAGAACCCTACGAGCAGTACTTC. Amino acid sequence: CSAREVGTEPYEQYF.

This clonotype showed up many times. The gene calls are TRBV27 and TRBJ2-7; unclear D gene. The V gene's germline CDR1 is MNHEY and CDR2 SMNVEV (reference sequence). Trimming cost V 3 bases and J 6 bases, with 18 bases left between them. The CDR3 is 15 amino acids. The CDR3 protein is CASSFGPSEVSEQYF. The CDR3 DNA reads TGTGCCAGCAGTTTTGGTCCATCTGAGGTCTCCGAGCAGTACTTC.

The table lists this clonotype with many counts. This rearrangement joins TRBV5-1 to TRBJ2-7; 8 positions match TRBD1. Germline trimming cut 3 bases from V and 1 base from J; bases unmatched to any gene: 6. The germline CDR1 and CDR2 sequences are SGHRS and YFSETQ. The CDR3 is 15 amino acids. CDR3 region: CASSSGGTGSYEQYF. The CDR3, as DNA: TGCGCCAGCAGCTCCGGAGGGACAGGTTCCTACGAGCAGTACTTC.

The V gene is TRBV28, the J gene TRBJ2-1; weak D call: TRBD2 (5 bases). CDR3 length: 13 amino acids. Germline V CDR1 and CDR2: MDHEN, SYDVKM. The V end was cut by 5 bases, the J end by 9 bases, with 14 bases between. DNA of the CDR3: TGTGCCAGCAGTCATGTTGACGGGGTTGAGCAGTTCTTC. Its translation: CASSHVDGVEQFF. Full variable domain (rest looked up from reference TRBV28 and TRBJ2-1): DVKVTQSSRYLVKRTGEKVFLECVQDMDHENMFWYRQDPGLGLRLIYFSYDVKMKEKGDIPEGYSVSREKKERFSLILESASTNQTSMYLCASSHVDGVEQFFGPGTRLTVL.

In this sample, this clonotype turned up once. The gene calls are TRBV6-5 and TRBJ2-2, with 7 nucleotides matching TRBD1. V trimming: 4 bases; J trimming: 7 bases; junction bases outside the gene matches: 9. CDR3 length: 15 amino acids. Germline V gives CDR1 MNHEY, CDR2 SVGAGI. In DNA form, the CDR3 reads TGTGCCAGCAGTTCCGGGCAGACAGGGAGCGGGGAGCTGTTTTTT. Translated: CASSSGQTGSGELFF.

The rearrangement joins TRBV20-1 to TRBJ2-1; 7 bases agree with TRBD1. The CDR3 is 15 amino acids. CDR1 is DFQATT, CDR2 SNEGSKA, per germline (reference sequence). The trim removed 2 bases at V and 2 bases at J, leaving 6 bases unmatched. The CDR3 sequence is CSARKTGRPYNEQFF. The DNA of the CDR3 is TGCAGTGCTAGAAAGACAGGGAGACCCTACAATGAGCAGTTCTTC.

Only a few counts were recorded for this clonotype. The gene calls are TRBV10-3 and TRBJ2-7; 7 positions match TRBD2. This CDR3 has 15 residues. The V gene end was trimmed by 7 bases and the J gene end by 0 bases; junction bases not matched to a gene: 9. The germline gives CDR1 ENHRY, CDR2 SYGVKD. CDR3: CAINNSGRSSYEQYF. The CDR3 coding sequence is TGTGCCATCAACAACTCCGGGAGGAGCTCCTACGAGCAGTACTTC.

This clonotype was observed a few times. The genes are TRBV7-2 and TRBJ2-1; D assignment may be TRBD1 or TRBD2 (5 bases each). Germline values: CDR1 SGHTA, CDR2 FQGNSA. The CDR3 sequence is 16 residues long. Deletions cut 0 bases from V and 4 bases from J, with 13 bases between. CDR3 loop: CASSLALGRKYNEQFF. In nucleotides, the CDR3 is TGTGCCAGCAGCTTAGCGCTGGGACGGAAATACAATGAGCAGTTCTTC. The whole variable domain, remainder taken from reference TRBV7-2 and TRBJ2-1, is GAGVSQSPSNKVTEKGKDVELRCDPISGHTALYWYRQSLGQGLEFLIYFQGNSAPDKSGLPSDRFSAERTGGSVSTLTIQRTQQEDSAVYLCASSLALGRKYNEQFFGPGTRLTVL.

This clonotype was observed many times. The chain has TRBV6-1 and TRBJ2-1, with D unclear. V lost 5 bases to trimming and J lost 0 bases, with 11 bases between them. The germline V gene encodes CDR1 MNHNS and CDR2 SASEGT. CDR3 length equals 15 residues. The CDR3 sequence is CASSKTLSSYNEQFF. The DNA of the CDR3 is TGTGCCAGCAGTAAGACTCTTAGCTCCTACAATGAGCAGTTCTTC.